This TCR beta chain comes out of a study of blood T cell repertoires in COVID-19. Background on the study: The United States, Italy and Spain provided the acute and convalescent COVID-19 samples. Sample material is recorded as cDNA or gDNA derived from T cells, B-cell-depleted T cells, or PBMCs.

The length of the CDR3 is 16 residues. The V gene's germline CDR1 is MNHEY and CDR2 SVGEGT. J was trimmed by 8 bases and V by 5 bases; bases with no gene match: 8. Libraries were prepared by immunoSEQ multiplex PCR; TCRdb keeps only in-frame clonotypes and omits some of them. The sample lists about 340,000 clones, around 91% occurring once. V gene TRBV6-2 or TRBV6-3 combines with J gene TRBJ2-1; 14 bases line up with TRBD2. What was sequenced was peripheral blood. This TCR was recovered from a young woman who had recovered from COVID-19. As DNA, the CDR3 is TGTGCCAGCAGTCAGCGGACTAGCGGGAGGCTAGATGAGCAGTTCTTC. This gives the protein CASSQRTSGRLDEQFF.